The 13 T cell receptor beta chains below were found in one sample sequenced in a study of blood T cells in healthy people across ages. PCR was performed a second time for roughly 7 to 12 cycles using a sample-barcoded 5' primer and a J-beta primer mix. TCRdb re-derived calls from the 5' RACE reads in MiXCR, one entry per CDR3 protein. Of 870,000 or so distinct CDR3 sequences listed, 29% are singletons. What was sequenced was blood. The receptor source for this set is a woman older than 75 in good health.

This chain links TRBV12-3 or TRBV12-4 with TRBJ2-7, with 7 bases matching TRBD1. Near its end, the DNA agrees better with TRBJ2-5, so the J call may be wrong. This CDR3 region has 14 residues. CDR3 bases: TGTGCCAGCAGCGAGACAGGGAGTTTAGAGACCCAGTACTTC. This encodes CASSETGSLETQYF.

Regarding this clonotype: This may be a read error, as it is one base from a much larger clone. The V gene is TRBV7-2, the J gene TRBJ2-1; D gene ambiguous. The CDR3 spans 13 residues. Trimming cost V 2 bases and J 7 bases, with 9 bases left between them. CDR1 is SGHTA and CDR2 is FQGNSA in the germline V gene. Here the CDR3 reads CASSLLTRNEQFF. CDR3 nucleotides: TGTGCCAGCAGCTTATTGACCAGGAATGAGCAGTTCTTC.

This clonotype was seen only a few times. The V call is TRBV6-2 or TRBV6-3, the J call TRBJ2-5; 9 positions agree with TRBD1. Unmatched junction bases numbered 11, after V lost 6 bases and J lost 9 bases. There are 14 residues in the CDR3. Per germline, CDR1 MNHEY and CDR2 SVGEGT. CDR3 loop: CASSYRGPGEAQYF. Here the CDR3 DNA reads TGTGCCAGCAGCTACAGGGGGCCAGGGGAGGCCCAGTACTTC.

This chain joins TRBV3-1 and TRBJ2-3; D is possibly TRBD2 (6 bases). V was shortened by 4 bases and J by 14 bases, with 16 bases between the two germline ends. The CDR3 contains 12 residues. Germline-derived CDR1 and CDR2 are LGHDT and YNNKEL (reference sequence). DNA for the CDR3: TGTGCCAGCAGCCCCCCCGGACTATCTCGGTATTTT. It codes for CASSPPGLSRYF.

A few counts support this clonotype. This chain links TRBV6-1 with TRBJ2-3; D remains unclear. Germline CDR1 and CDR2: MNHNS and SASEGT. Trimming removed 4 bases at V and 1 base at J, with 9 bases between. CDR3 length equals 14 residues. The CDR3 is CASSGNRGTDTQYF. In DNA, the CDR3 is TGTGCCAGCAGTGGGAACCGGGGCACAGATACGCAGTATTTT.

In its sample, this clonotype was seen many times. The gene calls are TRBV12-3 or TRBV12-4 and TRBJ2-1; 7 nucleotides line up with TRBD2. There are 15 residues in the CDR3. The V gene end was trimmed by 4 bases and the J gene end by 0 bases; junction bases not matched to a gene: 3. CDR3: CASSSASGSYNEQFF. For the CDR3, the DNA is TGTGCCAGCAGTTCAGCTAGCGGCTCCTACAATGAGCAGTTCTTC.

This clonotype was observed at least ten times. The genes are TRBV5-1 and TRBJ2-6; D gene unclear. This CDR3 region has 15 residues. The germline gives CDR1 SGHRS, CDR2 YFSETQ. Trimming shortened V by 7 bases and J by 2 bases, and 13 bases separated the two germline ends. CDR3 in amino acids: CASGSGVTGANVLTF. CDR3 DNA: TGCGCCAGCGGGTCAGGCGTCACTGGGGCCAACGTCCTGACTTTC. The whole variable domain, remainder taken from reference TRBV5-1 and TRBJ2-6, is KAGVTQTPRYLIKTRGQQVTLSCSPISGHRSVSWYQQTPGQGLQFLFEYFSETQRNKGNFPGRFSGRQFSNSRSEMNVSTLELGDSALYLCASGSGVTGANVLTFGAGSRLTVL.

This clonotype was found many times. The chain has TRBV5-5 and TRBJ1-2, with 9 bases matching TRBD1. Losses at the gene ends were 2 bases for V and 4 bases for J; bases not matched to a gene: 0. The CDR3 contains 13 residues. Per the germline V gene, CDR1 is SGHKS and CDR2 is YYEKEE (reference sequence). CDR3 nucleotides: TGTGCCAGCAGCTTACAGGGGGCCTATGGCTACACCTTC. Its translation is CASSLQGAYGYTF.

The V and J genes are TRBV28 and TRBJ1-1, with D unclear. Germline CDR1 MDHEN, CDR2 SYDVKM. The CDR3 sequence is 14 residues long. V was cut by 4 bases and J by 1 base, with 10 bases left in between. The CDR3 DNA reads TGTGCCAGCAGTTGGCGACATAAGAACACTGAAGCTTTCTTT. It translates to CASSWRHKNTEAFF.

This clonotype was picked up many times. This chain joins TRBV9 and TRBJ2-3, with D unresolved. V dropped 0 bases and J dropped 4 bases, with 9 bases sitting between them. The CDR3 extends over 14 amino acids. Germline CDR1 is SGDLS and CDR2 is YYNGEE. The CDR3, as DNA: TGTGCCAGCAGCGTAGGTGGGGTCTCAGATACGCAGTATTTT. This gives the protein CASSVGGVSDTQYF.

This clonotype was recorded many times. The chain employs TRBV5-1 and TRBJ2-1; D is unresolved. This CDR3 is built from 15 residues. Germline CDR1 is SGHRS and CDR2 is YFSETQ. Deletions cut 4 bases from V and 6 bases from J, with 17 bases between. DNA of the CDR3: TGCGCCAGCAGCCAGGAGCCTCTCAGGTCCAATGAGCAGTTCTTC. Translating it yields CASSQEPLRSNEQFF.

To note about this clonotype: Sequence at one end of the junction differs from germline and may be a read error. The V and J genes are TRBV6-1 and TRBJ1-3, with a weak D call TRBD1 (6 bases). The CDR3 contains 13 residues. The germline V gene encodes CDR1 MNHNS and CDR2 SASEGT. The CDR3 DNA is TGTGCCAGCAGACGGGACACTGGAAACATCATATATTTT. Amino acids: CASRRDTGNIIYF.

This chain uses TRBV11-2 with TRBJ1-1, with D tentatively TRBD1 (6 bases). In germline, CDR1 is SGHAT, CDR2 FQNNGV. This CDR3 comprises 16 residues. V lost 8 bases to trimming and J lost 1 base, with 20 bases between them. The CDR3 here is CASSPPAGATNTEAFF. CDR3 in DNA: TGTGCCAGCTCACCACCGGCAGGGGCTACGAACACTGAAGCTTTCTTT.